Listed below are T cell receptor beta chains from one sample, sequenced in a study of response to subunit inactivated influenza vaccine. TCRdb itself ran the RT-PCR reads through MiXCR, one entry per CDR3 protein. The table has hundreds of thousands of distinct CDR3 sequences, roughly 11% seen once. This sample comprised PBMCs from blood, obtained around seven weeks after vaccination. The receptors shown here come from a man aged 45-65 years who received an inactivated influenza vaccine. Both conserved end residues are part of each CDR3. The D gene is left open where the match is weak. Rows may omit the clone size; those that give it use once, few, many or a size class.

j_gene: TRBJ1-6
abundance: NA
v_gene: TRBV7-2
d_gene: NA
CDR3nt: TGTGCCAGCAGCTTAGCCACTCCGGCACCCCTCCACTTT
CDR3aa: CASSLATPAPLHF

j_gene: TRBJ1-1
abundance: NA
v_gene: TRBV5-1
d_gene: NA
CDR3nt: TGCGCCAGCAGCCCCAGTGGGGTAATCACTGAAGCTTTCTTT
CDR3aa: CASSPSGVITEAFF

j_gene: TRBJ2-5
abundance: NA
v_gene: TRBV7-8
d_gene: TRBD2
CDR3nt: TGTGCCAGCAGCTGGGGACTAGCGGGAGGAGTGATTGAAGAGACCCAGTACTTC
CDR3aa: CASSWGLAGGVIEETQYF

j_gene: TRBJ2-2
abundance: NA
v_gene: TRBV29-1
d_gene: NA
CDR3nt: TGCAGCGTTCACAGGGTTACCGGGGAGCTGTTTTTT
CDR3aa: CSVHRVTGELFF

j_gene: TRBJ1-6
abundance: few
v_gene: TRBV6-5
d_gene: NA
CDR3nt: TGTGCCAGCAGTTACTCAGGTGGCACTAATTCACCCCTCCACTTT
CDR3aa: CASSYSGGTNSPLHF

j_gene: TRBJ2-5
abundance: NA
v_gene: TRBV12-3/TRBV12-4
d_gene: NA
CDR3nt: TGTGCCAGCAGGACCGGGACCCCGGGGACCCAGTACTTC
CDR3aa: CASRTGTPGTQYF

j_gene: TRBJ2-5
abundance: NA
v_gene: TRBV5-1
d_gene: NA
CDR3nt: TGCGCCAGCAGCTTGACCGGGGCTGAAGAGACCCAGTACTTC
CDR3aa: CASSLTGAEETQYF

j_gene: TRBJ2-1
abundance: many
v_gene: TRBV10-3
d_gene: TRBD2
CDR3nt: TGTGCCATCAGTGGGACTAGCGGGCTCTTACCTATTGTTGTCGATGAGCAGTTCTTC
CDR3aa: CAISGTSGLLPIVVDEQFF

j_gene: TRBJ1-2
abundance: many
v_gene: TRBV7-9
d_gene: TRBD1
CDR3nt: TGTGCCAGCAGCTCGAACCGGGACAGGGTCGACTATGGCTACACCTTC
CDR3aa: CASSSNRDRVDYGYTF

j_gene: TRBJ2-7
abundance: few
v_gene: TRBV10-3
d_gene: TRBD2
CDR3nt: TGTGCCATCAGCAAACTAGCGGGAGTGTTC
CDR3aa: CAISKLAGVF

j_gene: TRBJ2-3
abundance: NA
v_gene: TRBV5-1
d_gene: NA
CDR3nt: TGCGCCAGCAGCGTCCCGGGGAACACAGATACGCAGTATTTT
CDR3aa: CASSVPGNTDTQYF

j_gene: TRBJ2-1
abundance: many
v_gene: TRBV20-1
d_gene: NA
CDR3nt: TGCAGTGCTAGAGATCAGGGCTACAATGAGCAGTTCTTC
CDR3aa: CSARDQGYNEQFF

j_gene: TRBJ2-5
abundance: NA
v_gene: TRBV24-1
d_gene: TRBD1
CDR3nt: TGTGCCACCAGTGATTTGACAGGGGGAAAAGAGACCCAGTACTTC
CDR3aa: CATSDLTGGKETQYF

j_gene: TRBJ2-1
abundance: few
v_gene: TRBV7-3
d_gene: NA
CDR3nt: TGTGCCAGCAGCTTAAGTGCAGGGTACAATGAGCAGTTCTTC
CDR3aa: CASSLSAGYNEQFF

j_gene: TRBJ2-5
abundance: few
v_gene: TRBV20-1
d_gene: NA
CDR3nt: TGCAGTGCTAGAGATGTGCGCTCAGAGACCCAGTACTTC
CDR3aa: CSARDVRSETQYF

j_gene: TRBJ2-2
abundance: NA
v_gene: TRBV7-8
d_gene: NA
CDR3nt: TGTGCCAGCACCCGAGGCACCAACACCGGGGAGCTGTTTTTT
CDR3aa: CASTRGTNTGELFF

j_gene: TRBJ2-7
abundance: few
v_gene: TRBV5-1
d_gene: NA
CDR3nt: TGCGCCAGCAGCTTGCCACCATCAGGGCATAGCTCCTACGAGCAGTACTTC
CDR3aa: CASSLPPSGHSSYEQYF

j_gene: TRBJ1-4
abundance: few
v_gene: TRBV15
d_gene: NA
CDR3nt: TGTGCCACCAGCAGCAATGGGTGGATGTTTTTT
CDR3aa: CATSSNGWMFF

j_gene: TRBJ2-7
abundance: few
v_gene: TRBV18
d_gene: NA
CDR3nt: TGTGCCAGCTCACCGCTGGTGGTTTCCGAGCAGTACTTC
CDR3aa: CASSPLVVSEQYF

j_gene: TRBJ2-5
abundance: NA
v_gene: TRBV12-3/TRBV12-4
d_gene: TRBD1
CDR3nt: TGTGCCAGCAGGAACAGGGGGTCCCGGGAGACCCAGTACTTC
CDR3aa: CASRNRGSRETQYF

j_gene: TRBJ2-5
abundance: NA
v_gene: TRBV2
d_gene: NA
CDR3nt: TGTGCCAGCAACGGCCCTGTCGAGACCCAGTACTTC
CDR3aa: CASNGPVETQYF

j_gene: TRBJ1-1
abundance: NA
v_gene: TRBV5-1
d_gene: TRBD1
CDR3nt: TGCGCCAGCAGCCGACAGGGGGGCTTTGTCGGCACTGAAGCTTTCTTT
CDR3aa: CASSRQGGFVGTEAFF

j_gene: TRBJ2-7
abundance: NA
v_gene: TRBV5-1
d_gene: TRBD2
CDR3nt: TGCGCCAGCACGCCGACTAGCGGGAGATACGAGCAGTACTTC
CDR3aa: CASTPTSGRYEQYF

j_gene: TRBJ2-5
abundance: NA
v_gene: TRBV5-1
d_gene: NA
CDR3nt: TGCGCCAGCAGCACGGGCCGGATGGCAGAGACCCAGTACTTC
CDR3aa: CASSTGRMAETQYF

j_gene: TRBJ2-1
abundance: once
v_gene: TRBV7-2
d_gene: NA
CDR3nt: TGTGCCAGCAGCTTAAGTATTAACGGGGGCGCTGAGCAGTTCTTC
CDR3aa: CASSLSINGGAEQFF

j_gene: TRBJ2-4
abundance: many
v_gene: TRBV18
d_gene: NA
CDR3nt: TGTGCCAGCTCACCAAGGTCGTCTCTGGGGGAAAACATTCAGTACTTC
CDR3aa: CASSPRSSLGENIQYF

j_gene: TRBJ2-5
abundance: few
v_gene: TRBV12-3/TRBV12-4
d_gene: TRBD1
CDR3nt: TGTGCCAGCAGTCGAACAGGGGCTACAGAGACCCAGTACTTC
CDR3aa: CASSRTGATETQYF

j_gene: TRBJ2-2
abundance: NA
v_gene: TRBV6-1
d_gene: TRBD2
CDR3nt: TGTGCCAGCAGCTCCGGCGGGGGGCCTACCGGGGAGCTGTTTTTT
CDR3aa: CASSSGGGPTGELFF

j_gene: TRBJ2-7
abundance: NA
v_gene: TRBV10-3
d_gene: TRBD1
CDR3nt: TGTGCCATCAGCGACAGGGTATCCTCCTACGAGCAGTACTTC
CDR3aa: CAISDRVSSYEQYF

j_gene: TRBJ2-5
abundance: few
v_gene: TRBV20-1
d_gene: TRBD2
CDR3nt: TGCAGTGCTAGAGTCTCTAGCGGGGGGGCCGGAGAGACCCAGTACTTC
CDR3aa: CSARVSSGGAGETQYF

j_gene: TRBJ2-5
abundance: few
v_gene: TRBV4-2
d_gene: TRBD1
CDR3nt: TGTGCCAGCAGCCAAGATTTCAGGGGGGAGACCCAGTACTTC
CDR3aa: CASSQDFRGETQYF

j_gene: TRBJ2-6
abundance: NA
v_gene: TRBV7-9
d_gene: NA
CDR3nt: TGTGCCAGCTTTCGGGGGCTGGGGCGCTCTGGGGCCAACGTCCTGACTTTC
CDR3aa: CASFRGLGRSGANVLTF

j_gene: TRBJ2-1
abundance: NA
v_gene: TRBV11-2
d_gene: NA
CDR3nt: TGTGCCAGCAGCTTATATTCCGGGAGAGGGTACAATGAGCAGTTCTTC
CDR3aa: CASSLYSGRGYNEQFF

j_gene: TRBJ2-5
abundance: NA
v_gene: TRBV7-2
d_gene: TRBD1
CDR3nt: TGTGCCAGCGGCCCCTGGACAGGGACGATTCAAGAGACCCAGTACTTC
CDR3aa: CASGPWTGTIQETQYF

j_gene: TRBJ2-3
abundance: few
v_gene: TRBV6-5
d_gene: NA
CDR3nt: TGTGCCAGCAGTTACTCGAGTCCAAACACAGATACGCAGTATTTT
CDR3aa: CASSYSSPNTDTQYF

j_gene: TRBJ2-5
abundance: many
v_gene: TRBV7-2
d_gene: NA
CDR3nt: TGTGCCAGCAGCAAACAGAGCACGGGAGAGACCCAGTACTTC
CDR3aa: CASSKQSTGETQYF

j_gene: TRBJ2-7
abundance: NA
v_gene: TRBV28
d_gene: NA
CDR3nt: TGTGCCAGCAGTCCTACATTGAGTTCCTCCTACGAGCAGTACTTC
CDR3aa: CASSPTLSSSYEQYF

j_gene: TRBJ2-5
abundance: few
v_gene: TRBV27
d_gene: NA
CDR3nt: TGTGCCAGCAGACCAGCGGGCGGGGTCCAAGAGACCCAGTACTTC
CDR3aa: CASRPAGGVQETQYF

j_gene: TRBJ2-2
abundance: many
v_gene: TRBV25-1
d_gene: NA
CDR3nt: TGTGCCAGCAGTAGAGAGGCAACGGGCGACACCGGGGAGCTGTTTTTT
CDR3aa: CASSREATGDTGELFF

j_gene: TRBJ2-3
abundance: many
v_gene: TRBV12-3/TRBV12-4
d_gene: NA
CDR3nt: TGTGCCAGCACCGGGACTTTGGAATCAGATACGCAGTATTTT
CDR3aa: CASTGTLESDTQYF

j_gene: TRBJ1-2
abundance: NA
v_gene: TRBV3-1
d_gene: NA
CDR3nt: TGTGCCAGCAGCCAAGATTCCTGGGGCTATGGCTACACCTTC
CDR3aa: CASSQDSWGYGYTF

j_gene: TRBJ2-1
abundance: few
v_gene: TRBV20-1
d_gene: TRBD2
CDR3nt: TGCAGTGCTAGAGTCAGCCTAGCGGGGGACAATGAGCAGTTCTTC
CDR3aa: CSARVSLAGDNEQFF

j_gene: TRBJ2-5
abundance: NA
v_gene: TRBV7-9
d_gene: TRBD2
CDR3nt: TGTGCCAGCAACAACCGCTGGACTAGCGGGAAAGAGGAGACCCAGTACTTC
CDR3aa: CASNNRWTSGKEETQYF

j_gene: TRBJ1-1
abundance: few
v_gene: TRBV7-9
d_gene: NA
CDR3nt: TGTGCCAGCAGCTTAGGGTACGGAGAAGCTTTCTTT
CDR3aa: CASSLGYGEAFF

j_gene: TRBJ2-2
abundance: many
v_gene: TRBV27
d_gene: NA
CDR3nt: TGTGCCAGCAGTTTGAGTCTATCGAACACCGGGGAGCTGTTTTTT
CDR3aa: CASSLSLSNTGELFF

j_gene: TRBJ2-1
abundance: few
v_gene: TRBV15
d_gene: TRBD2
CDR3nt: TGTGCCACCAGCAGAGGGGGACTAGTTACCGAGCAGTTCTTC
CDR3aa: CATSRGGLVTEQFF

j_gene: TRBJ1-3
abundance: many
v_gene: TRBV28
d_gene: NA
CDR3nt: TGTGCCAGCAGTCCCCCGGGGGACACCTTCTCTGGAAACACCATATATTTT
CDR3aa: CASSPPGDTFSGNTIYF

j_gene: TRBJ2-5
abundance: many
v_gene: TRBV7-2
d_gene: NA
CDR3nt: TGTGCCAGCAGCTACACTGAGACCCAGTACTTC
CDR3aa: CASSYTETQYF

j_gene: TRBJ1-6
abundance: few
v_gene: TRBV20-1
d_gene: NA
CDR3nt: TGCAGTGCTAGAGAGCCGGGACACCGGAATTCACCCCTCCGCTTT
CDR3aa: CSAREPGHRNSPLRF

j_gene: TRBJ2-7
abundance: many
v_gene: TRBV5-1
d_gene: NA
CDR3nt: TGCGCCAGCAGCCGAGAACGCGAGCAGTACTTC
CDR3aa: CASSREREQYF

j_gene: TRBJ1-1
abundance: NA
v_gene: TRBV24-1
d_gene: NA
CDR3nt: TGTGCCACCAGTGATTTTGGCACTGAAGCTTTCTTT
CDR3aa: CATSDFGTEAFF

j_gene: TRBJ2-1
abundance: few
v_gene: TRBV10-3
d_gene: NA
CDR3nt: TGTGCCACGGGCGACAGTTACACGCAGTTCTTC
CDR3aa: CATGDSYTQFF

j_gene: TRBJ1-1
abundance: many
v_gene: TRBV12-3/TRBV12-4
d_gene: NA
CDR3nt: TGTGCCAGCAGTTTAGTTCTGGGGGACACTGAAGCTTTCTTT
CDR3aa: CASSLVLGDTEAFF

j_gene: TRBJ2-3
abundance: NA
v_gene: TRBV20-1
d_gene: NA
CDR3nt: TGCAGTGCTAGGTTCCCAGGAACAGATACGCAGTATTTT
CDR3aa: CSARFPGTDTQYF

j_gene: TRBJ2-3
abundance: few
v_gene: TRBV7-2
d_gene: NA
CDR3nt: TGTGCCAGCAGCTCCCGGTTGGAGGGCACAGATACGCAGTATTTT
CDR3aa: CASSSRLEGTDTQYF

j_gene: TRBJ2-3
abundance: NA
v_gene: TRBV29-1
d_gene: NA
CDR3nt: TGCAGCGTTGAACCAAGTGGCGCAGATACGCAGTATTTT
CDR3aa: CSVEPSGADTQYF

j_gene: TRBJ2-2
abundance: NA
v_gene: TRBV27
d_gene: TRBD1
CDR3nt: TGTGCCAGCAGTTTGTGGCAGGGGGCCCTGAACACCGGGGAGCTGTTTTTT
CDR3aa: CASSLWQGALNTGELFF